Presented here are 27 T cell receptor beta chains from one specimen sequenced in a study of blood T cell repertoires in COVID-19. TCRdb's table, derived via immunoSEQ multiplex PCR, lists solely in-frame clones and lacks some. The table has around 140,000 clones, over 80% seen once; the top ten hold about 1.5%. Sequenced: peripheral blood. These receptor sequences come from a woman in her fifties or sixties with acute or convalescent COVID-19.

This rearrangement joins TRBV6-5 to TRBJ2-2, with TRBD1 identical over 8 bases. With 7 bases clipped from V and 3 bases from J, the junction kept 7 bases outside the gene matches. Germline CDR1 MNHEY, CDR2 SVGAGI. The CDR3 length is 15 residues. CDR3: CASTQDRVYTGELFF. In nucleotides, the CDR3 is TGTGCCAGCACTCAGGACAGGGTGTACACCGGGGAGCTGTTTTTT.

The rearrangement links TRBV5-6 to TRBJ2-7; the match to TRBD1 covers 7 bases. CDR1 is SGHDT, CDR2 YYEEEE, per germline. The CDR3 sequence is 13 residues long. Losses at the gene ends were 3 bases for V and 4 bases for J; bases not matched to a gene: 4. CDR3 DNA: TGTGCCAGCAGCTGGGACAGCGGTTACGAGCAGTACTTC. Protein sequence: CASSWDSGYEQYF.

The gene calls are TRBV19 and TRBJ2-1; TRBD1 matches at 7 bases. Germline loops: CDR1 LNHDA, CDR2 SQIVND (reference sequence). This CDR3 is 16 amino acids long. V lost 3 bases and J lost 4; bases outside the gene matches: 9. For the CDR3, the DNA is TGTGCCAGTAGTATCCTAGCCCAGGGGGTGTACAATGAGCAGTTCTTC. This codes for CASSILAQGVYNEQFF. Full variable domain (remainder filled in from reference TRBV19 and TRBJ2-1): DGGITQSPKYLFRKEGQNVTLSCEQNLNHDAMYWYRQDPGQGLRLIYYSQIVNDFQKGDIAEGYSVSREKKESFPLTVTSAQKNPTAFYLCASSILAQGVYNEQFFGPGTRLTVL.

The chain links TRBV18 to TRBJ2-7; tentative D call: TRBD1 (6 bases). V was trimmed by 10 bases and J by 4 bases, leaving 17 bases between them. CDR3 length: 13 residues. The germline V gene encodes CDR1 KGHSH and CDR2 LQKENI. As DNA, the CDR3 is TGTGCCACCACTGGGACACCTTCTTACGAGCAGTACTTC. It specifies CATTGTPSYEQYF.

The chain joins TRBV6-6 to TRBJ2-3; TRBD1 aligns across 9 bases. The CDR3 has 14 amino acids. With V trimmed by 6 bases and J by 4 bases, 5 bases remained unmatched. CDR1 is MNHNY, CDR2 SVGAGI, per germline (reference sequence). The CDR3: CASRTTGGADTQYF. In nucleotides, the CDR3 is TGTGCCAGCAGAACGACAGGGGGTGCAGATACGCAGTATTTT.

Concerning this clone itself: Other nucleotide sequences from this sample produce the same CDR3. This chain joins TRBV18 and TRBJ2-1; 7 bases are shared with TRBD2. The junction had 2 bases not matched to a gene; V was cut back by 3 bases and J by 9 bases. The CDR3 covers 12 residues. Germline V gene lookup returns CDR1 KGHSH and CDR2 LQKENI. The CDR3 protein is CASSPPGGEQFF. The CDR3 nucleotides read TGTGCCAGCTCACCGCCGGGAGGTGAGCAGTTCTTC.

The J gene is TRBJ2-3, the V gene TRBV12-2; TRBD1 was called by the table and not checked on the DNA. TRBV12-2 is given as a pseudogene. The CDR3 covers 19 residues. CDR3 amino acids: CASRFMVPGGTRKTDTQYF. As DNA, the CDR3 is TGTGCAAGTCGCTTTATGGTCCCAGGGGGGACCAGGAAGACAGATACGCAGTATTTT.

The chain recombines TRBV25-1 with TRBJ1-4; tentative D call: TRBD1 (6 bases). Per germline, CDR1 MGHDK and CDR2 SYGVNS. This CDR3 is 15 amino acids long. V lost 4 bases, J lost 7 bases, and 16 bases lay in between. The CDR3 DNA reads as TGTGCCAGCAGTGGGATCGGGGGGCGCGCTGAAAAACTGTTTTTT. It translates to CASSGIGGRAEKLFF.

The genes are TRBV18 and TRBJ2-7; 7 bases align to TRBD1. V gave up 1 base and J gave up 6 bases; unmatched junction bases: 9. The CDR3 runs 15 residues. The germline V gene has CDR1 KGHSH and CDR2 LQKENI. CDR3 region: CASSPLDEPGGEQYF. In DNA, the CDR3 is TGTGCCAGCTCACCACTAGATGAACCAGGGGGCGAGCAGTACTTC.

CDR3 DNA: TGTGCCAGCAGCTTAGCGCCCACTCAGGGTGATCAGCCCCAGCATTTT. The encoded protein is CASSLAPTQGDQPQHF. The J gene is TRBJ1-5, the V gene TRBV7-8; a possible D gene is TRBD1 (5 bases). Germline lookup yields CDR1 SGHVS and CDR2 FQNEAQ. CDR3 length equals 16 residues. V lost 0 bases and J lost 5, with 14 bases in between.

J is TRBJ1-6 and V is TRBV6-6; the D gene is possibly TRBD1 (5 bases). Per the germline V gene, CDR1 is MNHNY and CDR2 is SVGAGI (reference sequence). With 0 bases removed from V and 17 bases from J, the gap between germline ends came to 8 bases. The CDR3 spans 11 residues. The CDR3 protein is CASSYSAGIHF. CDR3 DNA: TGTGCCAGCAGTTACTCAGCAGGGATCCACTTT.

The rearrangement links TRBV6-4 to TRBJ1-5; no clear D. The CDR3 is made up of 15 amino acids. CDR1 MRHNA and CDR2 SNTAGT come from the germline V gene. Trimming left V 6 bases short and J 1 base short, with 13 bases between. CDR3 loop: CASSLHEGSNQPQHF. The CDR3 DNA is TGTGCCAGCAGCCTACATGAGGGCAGCAATCAGCCCCAGCATTTT.

The V gene is TRBV4-2, the J gene TRBJ1-6; the match to TRBD1 covers 9 bases. There are 14 residues in the CDR3. Germline V gives CDR1 LGHNA, CDR2 YNFKEQ. After removal of 6 bases from V and 10 bases from J, the junction contained 7 bases not matched to a gene. CDR3 bases: TGTGCCAGCAGAGCGGGACAGGGACGCTCACCCCTCCACTTT. It codes for CASRAGQGRSPLHF.

This chain joins TRBV4-1 and TRBJ1-5, with unresolved D. The germline V gene encodes CDR1 MGHRA and CDR2 YSYEKL. The CDR3 contains 14 residues. Trimming left V 1 base short and J 6 bases short, with 10 bases between. CDR3 in DNA: TGCGCCAGCAGCCAAGGACATCCCCCTCAGCCCCAGCATTTT. It specifies CASSQGHPPQPQHF.

This chain links TRBV10-3 with TRBJ2-3; TRBD2 matches at 7 bases. The trim removed 11 bases at V and 5 bases at J, leaving 10 bases unmatched. This CDR3 is built from 13 residues. Germline V lookup: CDR1 ENHRY, CDR2 SYGVKD. In DNA form, the CDR3 reads TGTGCCCTCCGGAGCGGGGAGGAAGATACGCAGTATTTT. It specifies CALRSGEEDTQYF.

The J gene is TRBJ2-1, the V gene TRBV9; TRBD1 agrees at 8 bases. The CDR3 has 15 amino acids. Germline V gene sequence: CDR1 SGDLS, CDR2 YYNGEE. V was pared by 3 bases and J by 0 bases, with 2 bases of the junction left unmatched. The CDR3 sequence: CASSAGTGSYNEQFF. For the CDR3, the DNA is TGTGCCAGCAGCGCAGGGACAGGCTCCTACAATGAGCAGTTCTTC.

The chain couples TRBV12-3 or TRBV12-4 to TRBJ1-2, with 8 bases lining up with TRBD1. V gave up 5 bases and J gave up 7 bases; unmatched junction bases: 6. The CDR3 is 13 amino acids. The CDR3 loop is CASSQGQARGYTF. The CDR3 region has the DNA TGTGCCAGCAGTCAGGGACAGGCGCGTGGCTACACCTTC.

CDR3 bases: TGTGCCACCAGTGATTACCGACAGGTAAGCTCTGGAAACACCATATATTTT. Amino acids: CATSDYRQVSSGNTIYF. The J gene is TRBJ1-3, the V gene TRBV24-1; TRBD1 might be the D (6 bases). V lost 2 bases and J 0 bases, leaving 13 bases between the germline ends. Germline CDR1 is KGHDR and CDR2 is SFDVKD. This CDR3 is built from 17 residues.

The rearrangement links TRBV30 to TRBJ1-5, with TRBD1 as a possible D gene (5 bases). Germline V CDR1 and CDR2: GTSNPN, SVGIG (reference sequence). The CDR3 totals 15 residues. The V gene lost 2 bases and the J gene lost 1 base, with 12 bases spanning the gap. The CDR3, as DNA: TGTGCCTGGAGTCCAGGAGGGACGAGCAATCAGCCCCAGCATTTT. It encodes CAWSPGGTSNQPQHF.

The chain links TRBV20-1 to TRBJ2-3; the D is unclear. Trimming removed 3 bases at V and 1 base at J, with 8 bases between. The length of the CDR3 is 13 residues. The germline V gene has CDR1 DFQATT and CDR2 SNEGSKA (reference sequence). The CDR3 DNA sequence: TGCAGTGCTAGTAATCCGGGCACAGATACGCAGTATTTT. Translation gives CSASNPGTDTQYF.

The V gene is TRBV4-1, the J gene TRBJ2-5; 10 bases are a match to TRBD2. J lost 4 bases, V lost 0 bases, and 11 bases had no gene match. Germline CDR1 reads MGHRA; CDR2 reads YSYEKL. The CDR3 contains 18 residues. The CDR3: CASSQDGAASGGGETQYF. CDR3 nucleotide sequence: TGCGCCAGCAGCCAAGATGGCGCGGCTAGCGGGGGCGGAGAGACCCAGTACTTC.

The chain carries TRBV24-1 and TRBJ2-1, with TRBD2 matching over 13 bases. V dropped 2 bases and J dropped 4; count of bases not matched to a gene: 1. Germline loops: CDR1 KGHDR, CDR2 SFDVKD. This CDR3 contains 16 residues. This chain's CDR3 is CATSDWTSGGYNEQFF. For the CDR3, the DNA is TGTGCCACCAGTGATTGGACTAGCGGGGGATACAATGAGCAGTTCTTC.

This sequence joins TRBV20-1 and TRBJ1-2; D is unclear. CDR3 size: 10 residues. Per germline, CDR1 DFQATT and CDR2 SNEGSKA (reference sequence). Between the trimmed V and J ends, which lost 6 bases and 5 bases, there was a span of 7 bases. The DNA of the CDR3 is TGCAGTGCCAACACGTATGGCTACACCTTC. This sequence encodes CSANTYGYTF.

V is TRBV6-5 and J is TRBJ2-7; 10 bases are shared with TRBD1. Per germline, CDR1 MNHEY and CDR2 SVGAGI. CDR3 size: 16 residues. V dropped 2 bases and J dropped 2; count of bases not matched to a gene: 6. The CDR3 DNA is TGTGCCAGCAGTTACGGGGACAGGGGACTTCCCTACGAGCAGTACTTC. Protein sequence: CASSYGDRGLPYEQYF.

J is TRBJ1-5 and V is TRBV2; 8 nucleotides line up with TRBD1. J lost 4 bases, V lost 6 bases, and 5 bases had no gene match. CDR1 and CDR2 from the germline V gene are SNHLY and FYNNEI. The CDR3 spans 14 residues. The CDR3 protein is CASSIQGGNQPQHF. In nucleotides, the CDR3 is TGTGCCAGCAGCATACAGGGGGGTAATCAGCCCCAGCATTTT. The whole variable domain, remainder taken from reference TRBV2 and TRBJ1-5, is EPEVTQTPSHQVTQMGQEVILRCVPISNHLYFYWYRQILGQKVEFLVSFYNNEISEKSEIFDDQFSVERPDGSNFTLKIRSTKLEDSAMYFCASSIQGGNQPQHFGDGTRLSIL.

The gene calls are TRBV7-9 and TRBJ2-7; unclear D gene. There are 12 residues in the CDR3. V gave up 5 bases and J gave up 2 bases, with 7 bases separating them. Germline assignment: CDR1 SEHNR and CDR2 FQNEAQ (reference sequence). The CDR3 region is CASSITTYEQYF. Written as DNA, the CDR3 is TGTGCCAGCAGCATTACTACCTACGAGCAGTACTTC.

CDR3: CASTSGYNEQFF. In nucleotides, the CDR3 is TGTGCCAGCACTAGCGGCTACAATGAGCAGTTCTTC. V and J are TRBV12-3 or TRBV12-4 and TRBJ2-1; 7 bases match TRBD2. V lost 7 bases, J lost 3 bases, and 0 bases stayed unmatched. The CDR3 runs 12 residues.